Listed below are T cell receptor beta chains from one sample, sequenced in a study of type 1 regulatory T cells. These TCRs are of unknown antigen specificity. MiXCR, applied by TCRdb to the reads, yields one record per CDR3 protein. Of about 42,000 distinct CDR3 sequences in the sample, 10% to 15% were seen once. Source material: cultured non-Tr1 T cells, either the whole culture or a sorted T cell fraction (not recorded which). The receptors originated from a human donor in good health. Both conserved end residues are part of each CDR3. A D gene is named only where the DNA matches it firmly. The size field is filled for only some rows; it gives once, few, many or a size class.

NA	TRBV7-2	many	TRBJ1-1	TGTGCCAGCAGTCTGAGGACTGAAGCTTTCTTT	CASSLRTEAFF
NA	TRBV7-9	many	TRBJ1-1	TGTGCCAGCAGCTTAGCCGGGCTCGGTGAAGCTTTCTTT	CASSLAGLGEAFF
NA	TRBV28	NA	TRBJ2-7	TGTGCCAGCAGGTTAGGGGGTAGGGAGCAGTACTTC	CASRLGGREQYF
NA	TRBV20-1	NA	TRBJ2-1	TGCAGTGCTAGAGATCATTCGGCTAGCAGCAATGAGCAGTTCTTC	CSARDHSASSNEQFF
TRBD2	TRBV7-2	many	TRBJ2-5	TGTGCCAGCTCGCTAGCGGGGGAGACCCAGTACTTC	CASSLAGETQYF
NA	TRBV18	many	TRBJ2-7	TGTGCCAGCTCACCACCGGCGGAGACCCAGCGGGAGCAGTACTTC	CASSPPAETQREQYF
TRBD2	TRBV20-1	many	TRBJ2-7	TGCAGTGCTAGTTTAGCGGGAGGGCCGATCAAGCAGTACTTC	CSASLAGGPIKQYF
NA	TRBV10-3	many	TRBJ2-2	TGTGCCACCCGGGGGTCCGGGGAGCTGTTTTTT	CATRGSGELFF
NA	TRBV12-3/TRBV12-4	few	TRBJ2-1	TGTGCCAGCAGCTCCCCGGCGGGCAGTGGGGTAGGTGAGCAGTTCTTC	CASSSPAGSGVGEQFF
TRBD1	TRBV20-1	many	TRBJ2-7	TGCAGTGCTGAGGACAGGGCGAGCTCCTACGAGCAGTACTTC	CSAEDRASSYEQYF
NA	TRBV12-3/TRBV12-4	many	TRBJ1-5	TGTGCCAGCAGTTTTCGGCAGGACAATCAGCCCCAGCATTTT	CASSFRQDNQPQHF
NA	TRBV30	NA	TRBJ2-2	TGTGCCCGGAGTCATATGGGACTTAACAAAGGGGAGCTGTTTTTT	CARSHMGLNKGELFF
TRBD1	TRBV5-4	NA	TRBJ2-3	TGTGCCAGCAGCTTGGACAGGGGGCTGACAGATACGCAGTATTTT	CASSLDRGLTDTQYF
TRBD1	TRBV29-1	many	TRBJ1-6	TGCAGCGTCAAGACCGGGACAGGGGGTAGTTCACCCCTCCACTTT	CSVKTGTGGSSPLHF
NA	TRBV29-1	NA	TRBJ1-2	TGCAGCGTGTATACTAGCGGGGGATACACCTTC	CSVYTSGGYTF
NA	TRBV30	few	TRBJ2-6	TGTGCCTGGAGTGGCTCTGGGGCCAACGTCCTGACTTTC	CAWSGSGANVLTF
TRBD2	TRBV20-1	many	TRBJ2-3	TGCAGTGCCAAAGCGGGAGGAACGGATACGCAGTATTTT	CSAKAGGTDTQYF
NA	TRBV5-1	NA	TRBJ2-5	TGCGCCAGCAGCTCGCCGCAAGGGGGTCGAGAGACCCAGTACTTC	CASSSPQGGRETQYF
NA	TRBV18	NA	TRBJ1-5	TGTGCCAGCTCACCAGCGGGGGGTTCTAATCAGCCCCAGCATTTT	CASSPAGGSNQPQHF
TRBD2	TRBV20-1	few	TRBJ2-1	TGCAGTGCTAGTCGACTAGCGGGAGGGTGGCTCAATGAGCAGTTCTTC	CSASRLAGGWLNEQFF
NA	TRBV29-1	NA	TRBJ2-6	TGCAGCGTTGGGTCAGCTGGGGCCAACGCCCTGACTTTC	CSVGSAGANALTF
NA	TRBV11-2	many	TRBJ2-7	TGTGCCAGCAGCCTGGGACTCCTTGATGAGCAGTACTTC	CASSLGLLDEQYF
NA	TRBV20-1	many	TRBJ2-7	TGCAGTGCCCCGGACACCTACGAGCAGTACTTC	CSAPDTYEQYF
NA	TRBV19	few	TRBJ2-1	TGTGCCAGCCGGGGGAACAATGAGCAGTTCTTC	CASRGNNEQFF
NA	TRBV5-1	many	TRBJ2-1	TGCGCCAGCAGCTTAGACCGAGCGGGCCAAACCTACAATGAGCAGTTCTTC	CASSLDRAGQTYNEQFF
NA	TRBV5-1	many	TRBJ2-3	TGCGCCAGCAGCTTCTACGATACGCAGTATTTT	CASSFYDTQYF
NA	TRBV20-1	NA	TRBJ2-1	TGCAGTGCTAGAGAGCCGGGTAGCTCCTACAATGAGCAGTTCTTC	CSAREPGSSYNEQFF
NA	TRBV20-1	many	TRBJ2-3	TGCAGTGCTAGAGATCGTCGGACTATTAGCACAGATACGCAGTATTTT	CSARDRRTISTDTQYF
TRBD1	TRBV6-2/TRBV6-3	few	TRBJ2-5	TGTGCCAGCAGAGAACCGGGACAGGGTCTGGGAGAGACCCAGTACTTC	CASREPGQGLGETQYF
NA	TRBV5-5	medium-sized	TRBJ2-2	TGTGCCAGCGGGAGGAACACCGGGGAGCTGTTTTTT	CASGRNTGELFF
NA	TRBV20-1	many	TRBJ2-1	TGCAGTGCTAGAGGATTTGGGGTCGCCTTTAATGAGCAGTTCTTC	CSARGFGVAFNEQFF
NA	TRBV29-1	many	TRBJ1-5	TGCAGCGTTGAAGTGGGTTTTGGGGCTGGGAATCAGCCCCAGCATTTT	CSVEVGFGAGNQPQHF
NA	TRBV9	many	TRBJ1-4	TGTGCCAGCAGCCCCTTCTCAACTAATGAAAAACTGTTTTTT	CASSPFSTNEKLFF
NA	TRBV19	NA	TRBJ1-1	TGTGCCAGTAGGCCGTGGAGGGAGGGAGGCGAAAGCACTGAAGCTTTCTTT	CASRPWREGGESTEAFF
TRBD1	TRBV7-8	few	TRBJ2-4	TGTGCCAGCAGCTTAGCGAGAGGGGGCGCATACATTCAGTACTTC	CASSLARGGAYIQYF
TRBD1	TRBV5-1	NA	TRBJ2-1	TGCGCCAGCAGCTTGGTTGCGATTGGGGGACAGAACCTATTGTTCTTC	CASSLVAIGGQNLLFF
NA	TRBV20-1	NA	TRBJ1-1	TGCAGTGCTGGGACGGGGATGAACACTGAAGCTTTCTTT	CSAGTGMNTEAFF
NA	TRBV7-9	many	TRBJ2-3	TGTGCCAGCAGCTTAATGGCGGGGTCCCTTGGAGATACGCAGTATTTT	CASSLMAGSLGDTQYF
NA	TRBV20-1	few	TRBJ2-1	TGCAGTGCTAGAGATCTAGCGAGCAACTCCTACAATGAGCAGTTCTTC	CSARDLASNSYNEQFF
TRBD2	TRBV7-2	many	TRBJ2-1	TGTGCCAGCAGCTTAGCTGGGGGAGGGCCGAGTGGTGAGCAGTTCTTC	CASSLAGGGPSGEQFF
NA	TRBV20-1	many	TRBJ2-5	TGCAGTGCCCTGACTAGGCGAGAGACCCAGTACTTC	CSALTRRETQYF
NA	TRBV12-3/TRBV12-4	many	TRBJ1-4	TGTGCCAGCAGTCGACGGTGGGGAAGCCGGCAGGGGGAAAAACTGTTTTTT	CASSRRWGSRQGEKLFF
NA	TRBV25-1	many	TRBJ1-2	TGTGCCAGCAGTGACCCGGCCCTCTATGGCTACACCTTC	CASSDPALYGYTF
TRBD1	TRBV24-1	many	TRBJ1-1	TGTGCCACTCAGGGGGTGAACACTGAAGCTTTCTTT	CATQGVNTEAFF